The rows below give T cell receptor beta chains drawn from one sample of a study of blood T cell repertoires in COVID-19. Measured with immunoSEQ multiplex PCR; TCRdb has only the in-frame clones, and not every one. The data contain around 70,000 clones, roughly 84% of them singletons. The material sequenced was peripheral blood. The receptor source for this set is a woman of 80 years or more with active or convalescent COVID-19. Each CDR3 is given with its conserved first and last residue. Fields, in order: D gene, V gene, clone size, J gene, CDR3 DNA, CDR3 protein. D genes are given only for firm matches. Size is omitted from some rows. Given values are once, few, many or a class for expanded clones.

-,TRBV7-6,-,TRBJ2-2,TGTGCCAGCAGCTTGGTCAGAAACACCGGGGAGCTGTTTTTT,CASSLVRNTGELFF
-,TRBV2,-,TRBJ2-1,TGTGCCAGCAGTGGTCGGGGAGAGCAGTTCTTC,CASSGRGEQFF
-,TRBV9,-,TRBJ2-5,TGTGCCAGCAGCCTAACCTCCTTGCGAGGGGAGACCCAGTACTTC,CASSLTSLRGETQYF
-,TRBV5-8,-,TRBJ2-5,TGTGCCAGCTCGGGACTCGACGTCTCCCAAGAGACCCAGTACTTC,CASSGLDVSQETQYF
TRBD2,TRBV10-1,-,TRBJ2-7,TGCGCCAGCAGTGAGTCGCGGGAGGTGACCTACGAGCAGTACTTC,CASSESREVTYEQYF
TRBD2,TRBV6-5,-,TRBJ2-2,TGTGCCAGCAGTTCCTCGGGACTAGCCGGCGGGGAGCTGTTTTTT,CASSSSGLAGGELFF
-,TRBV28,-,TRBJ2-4,TGTGCCAGCAGTTTATTTCTCACAGGGCCCAAAAACATTCAGTACTTC,CASSLFLTGPKNIQYF
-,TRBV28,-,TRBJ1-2,TGTGCCAGCAGTTTGGGGGGAAGATATGGCTACACCTTC,CASSLGGRYGYTF
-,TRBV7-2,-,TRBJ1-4,TGTGCCAGCAGCGACGGGGGAACTAATGAAAAACTGTTTTTT,CASSDGGTNEKLFF
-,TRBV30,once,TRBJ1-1,TGTGCCTGGAGTAAGGCCCCCGGAGACGCTGAAGCTTTCTTT,CAWSKAPGDAEAFF
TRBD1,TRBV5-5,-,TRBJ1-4,TGTGCCAGCAGATTGGACAGGCTAAGAGAAAAACTGTTTTTT,CASRLDRLREKLFF
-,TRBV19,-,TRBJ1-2,TGTGCCAGTACAGGGGTCGTGGCTAACTATGGCTACACCTTC,CASTGVVANYGYTF
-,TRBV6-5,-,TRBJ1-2,TGTGCCAGCAAGTTGGGCAGGTCCAGTAACTATGGCTACACCTTC,CASKLGRSSNYGYTF
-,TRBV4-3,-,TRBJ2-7,TGCGCCAGCAGCCAAGTAGGCGACAACTACGAGCAGTACTTC,CASSQVGDNYEQYF
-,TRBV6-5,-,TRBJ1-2,TGTGCCAGCAGGAGCCTTCTTTTTGGCTACACCTTC,CASRSLLFGYTF
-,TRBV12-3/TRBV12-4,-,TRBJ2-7,TGTGCCACATCCACCGGGAGCAAATACGAGCAGTACTTC,CATSTGSKYEQYF
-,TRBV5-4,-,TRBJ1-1,TGTGCCAGCAGCTTGGATCCGCAGGTAGAAGCTTTCTTT,CASSLDPQVEAFF
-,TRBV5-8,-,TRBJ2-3,TGTGCCAGCAGCTTCCGGGGTGCGGATACGCAGTATTTT,CASSFRGADTQYF
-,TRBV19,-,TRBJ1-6,TGTGCCAGTAGTCCCCACGGTTCACCCCTCCACTTT,CASSPHGSPLHF
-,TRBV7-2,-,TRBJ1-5,TGTGCCAGCAGCTACGATGGCCTTCCAAATCAGCCCCAGCATTTT,CASSYDGLPNQPQHF
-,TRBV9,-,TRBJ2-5,TGTGCCAGCAGCGTAGCAGAAGAGACCCAGTACTTC,CASSVAEETQYF
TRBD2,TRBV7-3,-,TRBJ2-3,TGTGCCAGCAGCTTAGATGGCGGGGGTTTTGGAGATACGCAGTATTTT,CASSLDGGGFGDTQYF
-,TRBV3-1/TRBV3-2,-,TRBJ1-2,TGTGCCAGCAGCCACAGTCATGGCTACACCTTC,CASSHSHGYTF
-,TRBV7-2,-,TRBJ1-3,TGTGCCAGCAGCTTATCCTTCTCTGGAAACACCATATATTTT,CASSLSFSGNTIYF
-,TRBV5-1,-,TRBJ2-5,TGCGCCAGCAGCTTGTTGGGAGGCAGGGTCTACGAGACCCAGTACTTC,CASSLLGGRVYETQYF
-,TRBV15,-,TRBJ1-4,TGTGCCACCAGCAGGAGGATGGCAACTAATGAAAAACTGTTTTTT,CATSRRMATNEKLFF
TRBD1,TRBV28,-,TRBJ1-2,TGTGCCAGCAGCATCGCGGGAGGGGGCAATGGCTACACCTTC,CASSIAGGGNGYTF
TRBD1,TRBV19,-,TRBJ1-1,TGTGCCAGTAGTGCCAACAGGGGGAACACTGAAGCTTTCTTT,CASSANRGNTEAFF
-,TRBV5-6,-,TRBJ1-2,TGTGCCAGCAGTCCAAGCCGGGGGGGCGGCATATATGGCTACACCTTC,CASSPSRGGGIYGYTF
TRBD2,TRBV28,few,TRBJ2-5,TGTGCCAGCAGTCCCGGCCGACTAGCGGGGGTCAGGGAGACCCAGTACTTC,CASSPGRLAGVRETQYF
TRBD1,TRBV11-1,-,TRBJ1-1,TGTGCCAGCAGCTTGGGACGAGGGACAGGGGGCGATGAAGCTTTCTTT,CASSLGRGTGGDEAFF